This entry lists 13 T cell receptor beta chains sequenced from one sample in a study of cytomegalovirus exposure and HLA in healthy donors. TCRdb keeps only in-frame clones here, not all; method: immunoSEQ multiplex PCR. The sample includes about 110,000 clones, around 95% of them seen just once. Input material: PBMCs. The receptors originated from a woman under 30 in good health and CMV-seronegative.

The chain combines TRBV7-9 with TRBJ1-6; no definite D call. This CDR3 is 14 amino acids long. Per germline, CDR1 SEHNR and CDR2 FQNEAQ (reference sequence). Trimming pared 3 bases from V and 9 bases from J, leaving 12 bases between. DNA for the CDR3: TGTGCCAGCAGCTTCGGGGTAGTGGGTTCACCCCTCCACTTT. This codes for CASSFGVVGSPLHF.

The chain joins TRBV4-2 to TRBJ1-4, with TRBD1 identical over 12 bases. This CDR3 comprises 21 residues. Germline assignment: CDR1 LGHNA and CDR2 YNFKEQ. V shed 3 bases and J 2 bases; nucleotides not matched to a gene: 16. The chain's CDR3 is CASSQAGTGGLRRQTNEKLFF. The CDR3 DNA reads as TGTGCCAGCAGCCAGGCCGGGACAGGGGGCCTACGCCGGCAGACTAATGAAAAACTGTTTTTT.

The J gene is TRBJ2-7, the V gene TRBV19, with D perhaps TRBD2 (5 bases). The length of the CDR3 is 16 residues. Germline CDR1 is LNHDA and CDR2 is SQIVND (reference sequence). V lost 4 bases and J 1 base, leaving 17 bases between the germline ends. The CDR3 region is CASSTAGADGSYEQYF. As DNA, the CDR3 is TGTGCCAGTAGTACCGCCGGAGCGGACGGGTCCTACGAGCAGTACTTC.

This clone has only one observation. This rearrangement joins TRBV6-5 to TRBJ2-2, with 8 bases matching TRBD2. Germline assignment: CDR1 MNHEY and CDR2 SVGAGI. The V gene end was trimmed by 10 bases and the J gene end by 4 bases; junction bases not matched to a gene: 5. The CDR3 is 13 residues long. CDR3 DNA: TGTGCCACCCAGCGGGGGTCCACCGGGGAGCTGTTTTTT. Protein product: CATQRGSTGELFF.

The chain couples TRBV15 to TRBJ2-1; 7 bases fit TRBD1. J gave up 14 bases and V 1 base, and 8 bases lay outside the gene matches. The germline V gene has CDR1 LNHNV and CDR2 YYDKDF (reference sequence). CDR3 length: 13 residues. In DNA form, the CDR3 reads TGTGCCACCAGCAGAGTTCGGGACAGCGCTGAGTTCTTC. Protein: CATSRVRDSAEFF.

This clone was observed once. The V call is TRBV7-8, the J call TRBJ1-6, with D tentatively TRBD1 (5 bases). V was shortened by 0 bases and J by 9 bases, with 18 bases between the two germline ends. Germline V gene lookup returns CDR1 SGHVS and CDR2 FQNEAQ. The CDR3 is 17 amino acids. CDR3 loop: CASSLAAVGGAGSPLHF. CDR3 DNA sequence: TGTGCCAGCAGCTTAGCCGCCGTGGGAGGGGCTGGTTCACCCCTCCACTTT.

J is TRBJ2-2 and V is TRBV29-1; no reliable D call. Germline CDR1 is SQVTM and CDR2 is ANQGSEA. Trimming stripped 6 bases from V and 3 bases from J, with 11 bases between. There are 13 residues in the CDR3. The chain's CDR3 is CSVSRWDTGELFF. CDR3 nucleotide sequence: TGCAGCGTCTCGAGGTGGGACACCGGGGAGCTGTTTTTT.

V gene TRBV9 combines with J gene TRBJ2-5; weak D call: TRBD2 (5 bases). From germline, CDR1 is SGDLS and CDR2 YYNGEE. Between the trimmed V and J ends, which lost 3 bases and 2 bases, there was a span of 14 bases. CDR3 length: 15 residues. CDR3 amino acids: CASSAGLREQETQYF. The CDR3 coding sequence is TGTGCCAGCAGCGCAGGACTTCGAGAGCAAGAGACCCAGTACTTC.

The CDR3 is CASSDGAGGYTF. The CDR3 nucleotides read TGTGCCAGCAGCGATGGGGCTGGTGGCTACACCTTC. The chain couples TRBV25-1 to TRBJ1-2; D may be TRBD1 (5 bases). Trimming took off 6 bases at V and 7 bases at J, with 12 bases between the two ends. This CDR3 is built from 12 residues. CDR1 and CDR2 (germline): MGHDK, SYGVNS.

The gene calls are TRBV5-8 and TRBJ1-2, with D perhaps TRBD1 (5 bases). Trimming left V 4 bases short and J 8 bases short, with 15 bases between. The germline V gene encodes CDR1 SGHTS and CDR2 YDEGEE. This CDR3 spans 13 amino acids. The CDR3 nucleotides read TGTGCCAGCAGCCCCGGCAGGGTGGGAGGCTACACCTTC. Its protein product is CASSPGRVGGYTF. The variable domain in full, completed from reference TRBV5-8 and TRBJ1-2, reads EAGVTQSPTHLIKTRGQQATLRCSPISGHTSVYWYQQALGLGLQFLLWYDEGEERNRGNFPPRFSGRQFPNYSSELNVNALELEDSALYLCASSPGRVGGYTFGSGTRLTVV.

V gene TRBV7-9 combines with J gene TRBJ2-5; TRBD1 agrees at 11 bases. This CDR3 is 14 amino acids long. Trimming cost V 6 bases and J 2 bases; bases outside gene matches: 2. CDR1 SEHNR and CDR2 FQNEAQ come from the germline V gene (reference sequence). The CDR3 reads CASRGTGGQETQYF. The CDR3 nucleotides read TGTGCCAGCAGAGGGACAGGGGGTCAAGAGACCCAGTACTTC.

This rearrangement joins TRBV27 to TRBJ2-7; 11 positions match TRBD1. Trimming at V came to 4 bases and at J to 7 bases, leaving 9 bases not matched to a gene. The CDR3 contains 15 residues. CDR1 and CDR2 from the germline V gene are MNHEY and SMNVEV (reference sequence). This CDR3 reads CASSSGTGGAGEQYF. CDR3 nucleotide sequence: TGTGCCAGCAGTTCCGGGACAGGGGGGGCGGGAGAGCAGTACTTC.

This clone was counted once. The chain uses TRBV7-9 and TRBJ2-5; the D is unclear. V was shortened by 3 bases and J by 5 bases, with 13 bases between the two germline ends. Looked up from germline, CDR1 is SEHNR and CDR2 is FQNEAQ (reference sequence). The CDR3 runs 14 residues. The CDR3 nucleotides are TGTGCCAGCAGCTTCGCCCTCCCGGTGGAGACCCAGTACTTC. Translating gives CASSFALPVETQYF.